This is a list of T cell receptor beta chains from one sample in a study of blood T cell repertoires in COVID-19. Using immunoSEQ multiplex PCR, the repertoire was profiled, and TCRdb retains in-frame clones only, with some absent. The profile covers over 400,000 clones, with roughly nine tenths appearing a single time and approximately 8.3% taken by the ten largest. Sequenced material: PBMCs or T cells enriched from blood (not recorded which). Receptor source: a woman in her fifties or sixties who had recovered from COVID-19. The CDR3 runs from the conserved cysteine through the conserved F or W.

V | CDR3
TRBV5-6 | CASSSPTGPNTQYF
TRBV18 | CASSPGTGNQPQHF
TRBV5-8 | CASPSRLGRPTTDTQYF
TRBV9 | CASSVGPGGEADTQYF
TRBV3-1/TRBV3-2 | CASSQAISGQQYF
TRBV6-5 | CASSYLGTVNTEAFF
TRBV24-1 | CATSDEPAAGAGNTGELFF
TRBV6-1 | CASSEPRGGSNQPQHF
TRBV5-4 | CASSHPGEGYGYTF
TRBV6-5 | CASRRQGGSGNTIYF
TRBV2 | CASSLPRGPFTDTQYF
TRBV11-3 | CASSSTGIGVDGELFF
TRBV18 | CASAPNQGIGTEAFF
TRBV3-1/TRBV3-2 | CASSQEGARRKETQYF
TRBV11-2 | CASSQRQGSYNEQFF
TRBV4-2 | CASSQEGDRVNTGELFF
TRBV6-1 | CASSEGLDRGTF
TRBV29-1 | CSVSPGTGNTEAFF
TRBV7-2 | CASSTQGGTEAFF
TRBV9 | CASSPKTDPYNEQFF
TRBV18 | CASSQGQGSYEQYF
TRBV2 | CASSGQGIIGNQPQHF
TRBV7-2 | CASSLGRTRKQYF
TRBV5-4 | CASRRSDRINYGYTF
TRBV5-1 | CASGVQGNYGYTF
TRBV6-2/TRBV6-3 | CASSWPGGAYNEQFF
TRBV7-2 | CASSRAGTHSLYGYTF
TRBV5-1 | CASHQGGTNEKLFF
TRBV5-1 | CASSRDYEETQYF
TRBV3-1/TRBV3-2 | CASSQGQLLYNSPLHF
TRBV18 | CASSPGLASDTQYF
TRBV25-1 | CASSDPGTSLEAFF
TRBV6-5 | CASGTANSPLHF
TRBV2 | CASSENQGWRETQYF
TRBV21-1 | CASLVATGYTGELFF
TRBV5-8 | CASSPRTSAHEQYF
TRBV4-1 | CASSPLAGALYNEQFF
TRBV24-1 | CATSDGGFRNEQFF
TRBV24-1 | CATSDAGTTRETQYF
TRBV3-1/TRBV3-2 | CASSRLDGTEAFF
TRBV5-1 | CASSLQYSGNTEAFF
TRBV4-2 | CASSQELALEQFF
TRBV10-3 | CAIIRQGETQYF
TRBV6-6 | CASRDSSYYGYTF
TRBV7-9 | CASSYRGNEQFF
TRBV5-1 | CASSLGRATNEKLFF
TRBV25-1 | CASSARTGSLVNGYTF
TRBV5-5 | CASRQGEPYNSPLHF
TRBV6-5 | CASRDRGRGYGYTF
TRBV11-2 | CASSILFGQDRNTIYF
TRBV6-1 | CASSEIGQGGRSWSNQPQHF
TRBV6-1 | CASSAGQAVSYNSPLHF
TRBV13 | CASSSPSGGTNEQFF